These 11 T cell receptor beta chains originate from one sample sequenced in a study of cytomegalovirus exposure and HLA in healthy donors. A multiplex PCR was run with 60 Vbeta primers and 13 Jbeta primers. The protocol was immunoSEQ multiplex PCR, while the TCRdb copy is restricted to in-frame clones and leaves out a portion. This table has some 89,000 clones, over 70% appearing once. The sample was PBMCs. The receptors were sampled from a man between 60 and 75 years old in good health and CMV-seronegative.

This chain joins TRBV18 and TRBJ2-5; TRBD2 matches 12 bases. V lost 3 bases, J lost 4 bases, and 6 bases stayed unmatched. This CDR3 has 16 amino acids. From germline, CDR1 is KGHSH and CDR2 LQKENI. The CDR3 nucleotides are TGTGCCAGCTCACCCGGACTAGCGGGGTTTTCAGAGACCCAGTACTTC. Translated: CASSPGLAGFSETQYF. Full variable domain (missing parts from reference TRBV18 and TRBJ2-5): NAGVMQNPRHLVRRRGQEARLRCSPMKGHSHVYWYRQLPEEGLKFMVYLQKENIIDESGMPKERFSAEFPKEGPSILRIQQVVRGDSAAYFCASSPGLAGFSETQYFGPGTRLLVL.

This clone was seen a handful of times. The genes are TRBV19 and TRBJ1-1, with 12 bases that match TRBD1. There are 15 residues in the CDR3. V lost 4 bases and J lost 3; bases outside the gene matches: 3. Germline V lookup: CDR1 LNHDA, CDR2 SQIVND (reference sequence). CDR3 region: CASSRGQGADTEAFF. The CDR3 bases are TGTGCCAGTAGTAGGGGACAGGGGGCGGACACTGAAGCTTTCTTT.

The chain recombines TRBV6-5 with TRBJ2-7, with D tentatively TRBD1 (6 bases). The V gene lost 6 bases and the J gene lost 2 bases, with 14 bases spanning the gap. The CDR3 totals 14 residues. CDR1 is MNHEY, CDR2 SVGAGI, per germline. CDR3 amino acids: CASRTDRIPYEQYF. The CDR3, as DNA: TGTGCCAGCAGAACTGACAGGATCCCCTACGAGCAGTACTTC.

The rearrangement links TRBV7-2 to TRBJ2-7; the D gene is possibly TRBD1 (5 bases). Germline V gene lookup returns CDR1 SGHTA and CDR2 FQGNSA. The CDR3 is 19 residues long. V was shortened by 4 bases and J by 0 bases, with 25 bases between the two germline ends. Here the CDR3 reads CASSSDRGMGPSSSYEQYF. The CDR3 DNA reads as TGTGCCAGCAGCTCAGATAGGGGAATGGGGCCCTCTAGCTCCTACGAGCAGTACTTC.

The genes are TRBV19 and TRBJ2-3; D unclear. V lost 5 bases, J lost 4 bases, and 13 bases lay in between. The CDR3 contains 14 residues. Germline values: CDR1 LNHDA, CDR2 SQIVND (reference sequence). The DNA for the CDR3 is TGTGCCAGTAGTCCCCCGGTGGGCGCAGATACGCAGTATTTT. This codes for CASSPPVGADTQYF.

The V call is TRBV5-1, the J call TRBJ1-2, with 10 bases lining up with TRBD1. J gave up 8 bases and V 4 bases, and 11 bases lay outside the gene matches. The CDR3 sequence is 15 residues long. The germline CDR1 and CDR2 sequences are SGHRS and YFSETQ. The CDR3 DNA reads as TGCGCCAGCAGCCCACGCCCCGGGACAGGGGTCGGCTACACCTTC. Its protein product is CASSPRPGTGVGYTF.

This clone was observed a few times. The chain recombines TRBV18 with TRBJ1-3; possible D gene TRBD1, 5 bases. This CDR3 has 14 amino acids. The germline CDR1 and CDR2 sequences are KGHSH and LQKENI. V lost 1 base to trimming and J lost 7 bases, with 11 bases between them. The CDR3 nucleotides are TGTGCCAGCTCACCACGACAGAACGGCAACACCATATATTTT. Translating it yields CASSPRQNGNTIYF. Filled out from reference TRBV18 and TRBJ1-3, the complete variable domain reads NAGVMQNPRHLVRRRGQEARLRCSPMKGHSHVYWYRQLPEEGLKFMVYLQKENIIDESGMPKERFSAEFPKEGPSILRIQQVVRGDSAAYFCASSPRQNGNTIYFGEGSWLTVV.

V gene TRBV19 combines with J gene TRBJ2-7; 9 bases are shared with TRBD1. There are 17 residues in the CDR3. V dropped 5 bases and J dropped 6; count of bases not matched to a gene: 17. The V gene's germline CDR1 is LNHDA and CDR2 SQIVND (reference sequence). CDR3 residues: CASSGPITGTGTLEQYF. Here the CDR3 DNA reads TGTGCCAGTAGTGGGCCAATCACCGGGACAGGGACCCTCGAGCAGTACTTC.

The chain combines TRBV5-5 with TRBJ2-5, with TRBD2 identical over 7 bases. The trim removed 2 bases at V and 1 base at J, leaving 5 bases unmatched. The CDR3 is made up of 15 amino acids. CDR1 is SGHKS and CDR2 is YYEKEE in the germline V gene (reference sequence). CDR3 residues: CASSFQSGGQETQYF. The CDR3, as DNA: TGTGCCAGCAGCTTTCAGTCGGGGGGCCAAGAGACCCAGTACTTC.

The chain recombines TRBV9 with TRBJ2-2, with a possible D match to TRBD1 (6 bases). CDR1 is SGDLS and CDR2 is YYNGEE in the germline V gene. The CDR3 has 12 residues. The V end lost 3 bases, the J end lost 6 bases, and 6 bases lay between the germline ends. The CDR3 protein is CASSEGAGELFF. DNA of the CDR3: TGTGCCAGCAGCGAGGGGGCCGGGGAGCTGTTTTTT.

The sample holds a few counts of this clone. The V gene is TRBV28, the J gene TRBJ2-3, with 10 bases lining up with TRBD2. CDR1 and CDR2 from the germline V gene are MDHEN and SYDVKM. This CDR3 spans 15 amino acids. J lost 8 bases, V lost 5 bases, and 10 bases had no gene match. The CDR3 bases are TGTGCCAGCAGTCCCCCTAGCGGGAGAAATCCTACGCAGTATTTT. Its protein is CASSPPSGRNPTQYF.